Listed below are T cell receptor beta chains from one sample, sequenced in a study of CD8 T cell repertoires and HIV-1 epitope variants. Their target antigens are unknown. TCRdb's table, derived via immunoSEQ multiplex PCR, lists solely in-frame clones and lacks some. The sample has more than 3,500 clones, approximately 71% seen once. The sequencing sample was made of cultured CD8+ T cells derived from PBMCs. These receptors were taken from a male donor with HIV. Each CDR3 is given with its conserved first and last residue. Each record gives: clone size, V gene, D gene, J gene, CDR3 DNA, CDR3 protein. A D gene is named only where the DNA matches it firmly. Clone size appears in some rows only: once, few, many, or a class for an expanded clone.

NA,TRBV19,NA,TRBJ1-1,TGTGCCAGTAGTATCGGAGGAGGGACTGAAGCTTTCTTT,CASSIGGGTEAFF
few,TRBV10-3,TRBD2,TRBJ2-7,TGTGCCACCTCCGCGGGGGGCGAGCAGTACTTC,CATSAGGEQYF
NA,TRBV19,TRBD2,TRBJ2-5,TGTGCCAGTAGTACCTTCGAGAAAGAAGGCGGGGGGTCGGAGACCCAGTACTTC,CASSTFEKEGGGSETQYF
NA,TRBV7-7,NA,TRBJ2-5,TGTGCCAGCAGCTTAGCTCCCGAGAGGGAGACCCAGTACTTC,CASSLAPERETQYF
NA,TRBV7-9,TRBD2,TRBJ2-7,TGTGCCAGCAGCCCGACTAGCGGGATCTACGAGCAGTACTTC,CASSPTSGIYEQYF
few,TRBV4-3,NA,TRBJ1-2,TGCGCCAGCAGCCAAGATCCCCCAGACTTGGACTATGGCTACACCTTC,CASSQDPPDLDYGYTF
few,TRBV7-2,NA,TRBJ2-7,TGTGCCAGCAGTACAAGGCAGGTCTACGAGCAGTACTTC,CASSTRQVYEQYF
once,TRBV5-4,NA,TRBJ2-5,TGTGCCAGCAGCTTGGCGGGGGAGACCCAGTACTTC,CASSLAGETQYF
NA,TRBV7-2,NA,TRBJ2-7,TGTGCCAGCAGCTCCTCCCTAGTAGGGAGTCGCTACGAGCAGTACTTC,CASSSSLVGSRYEQYF
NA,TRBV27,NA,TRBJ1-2,TGTGCCAGCAGTTTGGCGGTGACGGACTATGGCTACACCTTC,CASSLAVTDYGYTF
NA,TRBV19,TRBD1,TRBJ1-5,TGTGCCAGTAGTATTGGGACAGGGGTACGTCAGCCCCAGCATTTT,CASSIGTGVRQPQHF
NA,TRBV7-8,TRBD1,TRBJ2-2,TGTGCCAGCAGCTTGGGGACAGGGCTCACCGGGGAGCTGTTTTTT,CASSLGTGLTGELFF
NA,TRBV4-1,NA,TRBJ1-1,TGCGCCAGCAGCCAAGATAACAGTTTCCTCCCTGAAGCTTTCTTT,CASSQDNSFLPEAFF
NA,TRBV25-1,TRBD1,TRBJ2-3,TGTGCCAGCAGTGAAAACAGGGGTACACACACAGATACGCAGTATTTT,CASSENRGTHTDTQYF
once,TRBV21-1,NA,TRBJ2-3,TGTGCCAGCAGTTCTAGCGGATCGGGCACAGATACGCAGTATTTT,CASSSSGSGTDTQYF
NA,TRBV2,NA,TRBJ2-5,TGTGCCAGCACGCCGACTGGAGGGGTCGGCGAGACCCAGTACTTC,CASTPTGGVGETQYF
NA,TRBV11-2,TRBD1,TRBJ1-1,TGTGCCAGCAGCCCCTTAAAAGGGGGCATGTCTGAAGCTTTCTTT,CASSPLKGGMSEAFF
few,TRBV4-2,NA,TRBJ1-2,TGTGCCAGCAGCCAAGGGGATGGCTACACCTTC,CASSQGDGYTF
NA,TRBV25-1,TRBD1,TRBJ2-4,TGTGCCAGCAGTGAGGGGACAGGGCCAGACATTCAGTACTTC,CASSEGTGPDIQYF
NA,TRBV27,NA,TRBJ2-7,TGTGCCAGCCTCGAAGGACCAGGACCACTCTACGAGCAGTACTTC,CASLEGPGPLYEQYF
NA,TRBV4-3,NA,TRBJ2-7,TGCGCCAGCAGCCAAGAAAACTCGAATTTATACGAGCAGTACTTC,CASSQENSNLYEQYF
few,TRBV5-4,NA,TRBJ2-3,TGTGCCAGCAGCTTAAGGTCAGATACGCAGTATTTT,CASSLRSDTQYF
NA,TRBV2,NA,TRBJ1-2,TGTGCCAGCACCGAGTCAGGGGAGGAGGGCTACACCTTC,CASTESGEEGYTF
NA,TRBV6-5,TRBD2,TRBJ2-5,TGTGCCAGCAGTTTAGCGGGAGGTTCGGGAGAGACCCAGTACTTC,CASSLAGGSGETQYF
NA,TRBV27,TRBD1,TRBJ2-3,TGTGCCAGCAGTTTAACAGGGGGCAACACAGATACGCAGTATTTT,CASSLTGGNTDTQYF
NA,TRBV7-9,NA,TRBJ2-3,TGTGCCAGCGACGGGGGCCTGACCACAGATACGCAGTATTTT,CASDGGLTTDTQYF
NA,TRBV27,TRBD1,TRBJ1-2,TGTGCCAGCAGTTTATCGGGGACAGGCTATGGCTACACCTTC,CASSLSGTGYGYTF
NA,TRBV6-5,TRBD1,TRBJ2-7,TGTGCCAGCAGTTACACGACAGGGGCCGAGCAGTACTTC,CASSYTTGAEQYF
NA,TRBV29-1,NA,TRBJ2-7,TGCAGCGTTGAAGAGTGGGGCGAGACAGGAGGGCACGAGCAGTACTTC,CSVEEWGETGGHEQYF
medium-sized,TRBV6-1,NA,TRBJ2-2,TGTGCCAGCAGTGAAGCAGGGGAGAACACCGGGGAGCTGTTTTTT,CASSEAGENTGELFF
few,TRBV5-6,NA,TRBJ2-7,TGTGCCAGCAGCTGGTCCGAAAATATGGTGTACGAGCAGTACTTC,CASSWSENMVYEQYF
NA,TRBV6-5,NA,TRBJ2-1,TGTGCCAGCAGTTACTATCGGGGATTGCACAATGAGCAGTTCTTC,CASSYYRGLHNEQFF
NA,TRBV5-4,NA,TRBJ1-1,TGTGCCAGCAGCTTGGCCTTTAAAGGGCCGAACACTGAAGCTTTCTTT,CASSLAFKGPNTEAFF
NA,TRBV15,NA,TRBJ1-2,TGTGCCACCAGCAGATTGAGGATGGAAGGGGGCTACACCTTC,CATSRLRMEGGYTF
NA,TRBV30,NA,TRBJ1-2,TGTGCCTGGAGTTCGGGACTCTATGGCTACACCTTC,CAWSSGLYGYTF
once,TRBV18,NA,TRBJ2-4,TGTGCCAGCTCACCCTACCGACAGGGAGGGAAAAACATTCAGTACTTC,CASSPYRQGGKNIQYF
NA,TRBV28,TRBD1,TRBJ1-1,TGTGCCAGCAGTTTGTCCCCCGCCTCCGATCGGGACAGGGGGTTCTTCACTGAAGCTTTCTTT,CASSLSPASDRDRGFFTEAFF
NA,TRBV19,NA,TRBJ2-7,TGTGCCAGTAGCCCGGGACGGAGCTCCTACGAGCAGTACTTC,CASSPGRSSYEQYF
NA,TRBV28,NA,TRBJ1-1,TGTGCCAGCAGTTTATTGGGTCAGGGGCACCTCGGGGACACTGAAGCTTTCTTT,CASSLLGQGHLGDTEAFF
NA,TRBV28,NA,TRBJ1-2,TGTGCCAGCAGTCCCCAGGCGGCCTATGGCTACACCTTC,CASSPQAAYGYTF
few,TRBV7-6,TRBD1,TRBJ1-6,TGTGCCAGCAGCTTAGGGGAGGGGGCCAGTTCACCCCTCCACTTT,CASSLGEGASSPLHF
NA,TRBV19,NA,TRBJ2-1,TGTGCCAGTTCCCTCCTATTGGGTGGTAATGAGCAGTTCTTC,CASSLLLGGNEQFF
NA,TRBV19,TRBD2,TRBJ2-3,TGTGCCAGTACTCTCGGACTAGATAGCACAGATACGCAGTATTTT,CASTLGLDSTDTQYF
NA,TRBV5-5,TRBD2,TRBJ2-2,TGTGCCAGCAGCTTGTTCACGGGAGGGCCGGTCGGGGAGCTGTTTTTT,CASSLFTGGPVGELFF
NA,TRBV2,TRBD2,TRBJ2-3,TGTGCCAGCAGTGAAGCGGGCCTAGCGGGCACAGATACGCAGTATTTT,CASSEAGLAGTDTQYF
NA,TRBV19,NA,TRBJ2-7,TGTGCCAGTAGTACTAGCGTCTCCTACGAGCAGTACTTC,CASSTSVSYEQYF
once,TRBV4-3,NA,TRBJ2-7,TGCGCCAGCAGCCCATTCTTAGGGGATTCCTACGAGCAGTACTTC,CASSPFLGDSYEQYF
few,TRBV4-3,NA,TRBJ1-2,TGCGCCAGCAGCCAAGAGCTCGGATCTAACTATGGCTACACCTTC,CASSQELGSNYGYTF